These 24 T cell receptor beta chains were all obtained from the same sample, sequenced in a study of blood T cell repertoires in COVID-19. Data came from immunoSEQ multiplex PCR; TCRdb stores just in-frame clones and leaves some out. The sample shows roughly 80,000 clones, 90% to 95% of them seen only once. The sample comprised peripheral blood. These receptors were obtained from a man in his sixties with acute or convalescent COVID-19.

The chain links TRBV2 to TRBJ1-5; D is ambiguous. The CDR3 totals 13 residues. Trimming stripped 4 bases from V and 0 bases from J, with 4 bases between. Germline CDR1 is SNHLY and CDR2 is FYNNEI. Written as DNA, the CDR3 is TGTGCCAGCAGTGTAGATAGCAATCAGCCCCAGCATTTT. Its protein is CASSVDSNQPQHF.

The chain joins TRBV5-4 to TRBJ2-1; 13 positions agree with TRBD2. CDR1 and CDR2 (germline): SGHNT, YYREEE (reference sequence). With V trimmed by 5 bases and J by 7 bases, 9 bases remained unmatched. The CDR3 has 16 amino acids. The CDR3 reads CASSRGLAGVRNEQFF. CDR3 nucleotide sequence: TGTGCCAGCAGTCGCGGACTAGCGGGAGTAAGGAATGAGCAGTTCTTC.

This clone was picked up a small number of times. This chain uses TRBV4-2 with TRBJ2-7; 11 bases align to TRBD2. CDR1 is LGHNA and CDR2 is YNFKEQ in the germline V gene. The CDR3 covers 15 residues. V lost 5 bases, J lost 6 bases, and 9 bases stayed unmatched. CDR3 nucleotides: TGTGCCAGCAGCAAGGGACTAGCGGAGACCGCCGAGCAGTACTTC. Translated: CASSKGLAETAEQYF.

The chain joins TRBV14 to TRBJ2-3; D ambiguous. V was cut by 4 bases and J by 0 bases, with 11 bases left in between. From germline, CDR1 is SGHDN and CDR2 FVKESK. This CDR3 has 15 residues. The CDR3, as DNA: TGTGCCAGCAGCCCCGGTAGAGCTAGCACAGATACGCAGTATTTT. Translating it yields CASSPGRASTDTQYF.

The chain is built from TRBV7-2 and TRBJ2-5; the match to TRBD1 covers 11 bases. V dropped 1 base and J dropped 4; count of bases not matched to a gene: 8. This CDR3 is 17 amino acids long. Germline V lookup: CDR1 SGHTA, CDR2 FQGNSA. CDR3 in amino acids: CASSLGTGGAKRETQYF. CDR3 DNA sequence: TGTGCCAGCAGCTTAGGGACAGGGGGCGCGAAAAGAGAGACCCAGTACTTC.

The chain employs TRBV7-2 and TRBJ2-1, with 8 positions matching TRBD1. The CDR3 totals 14 residues. Trimming at V came to 2 bases and at J to 16 bases, leaving 13 bases not matched to a gene. The V gene's germline CDR1 is SGHTA and CDR2 FQGNSA. The CDR3 protein is CASSLRELLQGAFF. CDR3 nucleotides: TGTGCCAGCAGCTTAAGGGAATTGTTGCAGGGGGCATTCTTC.

The J gene is TRBJ1-5, the V gene TRBV5-5; 8 bases align to TRBD1. V trimming: 1 base; J trimming: 1 base; junction bases outside the gene matches: 1. This CDR3 comprises 15 residues. Germline-derived CDR1 and CDR2 are SGHKS and YYEKEE (reference sequence). The CDR3 DNA reads TGTGCCAGCAGCTTGACAGGGGGGAGCAATCAGCCCCAGCATTTT. It yields the protein CASSLTGGSNQPQHF. Full variable domain (remainder filled in from reference TRBV5-5 and TRBJ1-5): DAGVTQSPTHLIKTRGQQVTLRCSPISGHKSVSWYQQVLGQGPQFIFQYYEKEERGRGNFPDRFSARQFPNYSSELNVNALLLGDSALYLCASSLTGGSNQPQHFGDGTRLSIL.

In its sample, this clone was seen once. This chain uses TRBV5-1 with TRBJ2-1, with D perhaps TRBD1 (5 bases). The CDR3 totals 15 residues. V lost 0 bases and J lost 1, with 8 bases in between. CDR1 and CDR2 from the germline V gene are SGHRS and YFSETQ. This chain's CDR3 is CASSLGGNSYNEQFF. The CDR3 region has the DNA TGCGCCAGCAGCTTGGGGGGCAATTCCTACAATGAGCAGTTCTTC.

A few counts support this clone. The junction shows a germline mismatch at one end, possibly a read error. J is TRBJ2-2 and V is TRBV7-7; 7 bases align to TRBD1. Per the germline V gene, CDR1 is SSHAT and CDR2 is FNYEAQ (reference sequence). CDR3 size: 15 residues. CDR3 sequence (DNA): TGTGCTAGCAGCCGGGGACAGATCCCGGCCGGGGAGCTGTTTTTT. This codes for CASSRGQIPAGELFF.

The V and J genes are TRBV11-3 and TRBJ2-7; 7 bases map to TRBD2. In germline, CDR1 is SGHNT, CDR2 YENEEA. With 5 bases clipped from V and 2 bases from J, the junction kept 12 bases outside the gene matches. The CDR3 spans 16 residues. The CDR3 bases are TGTGCCAGCAGCCTATCCTCGGGAGGCGGGACCTACGAGCAGTACTTC. Amino acid sequence: CASSLSSGGGTYEQYF.

With respect to this clone: A junction boundary mismatches the germline segment, possibly from a read error. The chain joins TRBV7-6 to TRBJ1-2; D might be TRBD1 (5 bases). Germline CDR1 reads SGHVS; CDR2 reads FNYEAQ. This CDR3 has 13 amino acids. The CDR3 sequence is CASSLGLTVLERF. CDR3 coding DNA: TGTGCCAGCAGCTTAGGATTGACAGTCCTGGAACGATTC.

The V and J genes are TRBV4-3 and TRBJ2-5; perhaps TRBD2 as D (6 bases). V shed 0 bases and J shed 5 bases, with 13 bases lying between them. The CDR3 covers 15 residues. Germline V gene sequence: CDR1 LGHNA, CDR2 YSLEER. This CDR3 is CASSQERSGVETQYF. The CDR3 nucleotides are TGCGCCAGCAGCCAAGAAAGGTCGGGAGTGGAGACCCAGTACTTC.

V and J are TRBV29-1 and TRBJ2-1, with D possibly TRBD1 on 6 matching bases. Looked up from germline, CDR1 is SQVTM and CDR2 is ANQGSEA. The CDR3 covers 11 residues. V lost 6 bases and J lost 6, with 9 bases in between. The DNA for the CDR3 is TGCAGCGTGGGGGCCAGCAATGAGCAGTTCTTC. Protein sequence: CSVGASNEQFF.

The J gene is TRBJ1-6, the V gene TRBV4-2, with D maybe TRBD1 (6 bases). Trimming cost V 5 bases and J 4 bases, with 15 bases left between them. The CDR3 runs to 16 residues. Germline V gene lookup returns CDR1 LGHNA and CDR2 YNFKEQ. The CDR3 region has the DNA TGTGCCAGCAGCGATCTAGGAGGACAGTATAATTCACCCCTCCACTTT. Protein sequence: CASSDLGGQYNSPLHF.

J is TRBJ1-6 and V is TRBV6-1, with D perhaps matching TRBD1 (5 bases). Per the germline V gene, CDR1 is MNHNS and CDR2 is SASEGT. The CDR3 runs to 15 residues. V dropped 1 base and J dropped 5 bases, with 9 bases sitting between them. The CDR3, as DNA: TGTGCCAGCAGTGAAGTGACAGTGGATAATTCACCCCTCCACTTT. Amino acids: CASSEVTVDNSPLHF.

This clone has only a few counts. This is likely a read error, given that the CDR3 carries no conserved phenylalanine or tryptophan at its end. Because the CDR3's place on the DNA is in doubt, the DNA is left out and the CDR3 is given as listed by TCRdb. This chain uses TRBV29-1 with TRBJ2-7; the D call of TRBD1 is as the table states it, not checked on the DNA. The germline V gene has CDR1 SQVTM and CDR2 ANQGSEA. A total of 12 residues make up the CDR3, ends included. CDR3 amino acids: CSVGGGTGNVVI.

CDR3 DNA: TGTGCCAGCAGCCAAGATGTTGGGGGGGGTGAGCAGTTCTTC. Amino acid sequence: CASSQDVGGGEQFF. The gene calls are TRBV3-1 (or the pseudogene TRBV3-2) and TRBJ2-1; the match to TRBD2 covers 7 bases. V was pared by 0 bases and J by 9 bases, with 5 bases of the junction left unmatched. Germline V CDR1 and CDR2: LGHDT, YNNKEL (reference sequence). The CDR3 totals 14 residues.

In this sample, this clone turned up once. This chain connects TRBV4-3 to TRBJ2-5, with D possibly TRBD2 on 5 matching bases. Germline V gene sequence: CDR1 LGHNA, CDR2 YSLEER. Trimming cost V 0 bases and J 3 bases, with 11 bases left between them. The CDR3 extends over 15 amino acids. The DNA of the CDR3 is TGCGCCAGCAGCCAAGATTACAGAGCGGAAGAGACCCAGTACTTC. This sequence encodes CASSQDYRAEETQYF.

J is TRBJ1-1 and V is TRBV27, with D maybe TRBD1 (6 bases). CDR3 length: 15 residues. V lost 6 bases, J lost 0 bases, and 14 bases lay in between. CDR1 and CDR2 from the germline V gene are MNHEY and SMNVEV (reference sequence). The CDR3 bases are TGTGCCAGCAGCCCTGGACAGACGATGAACACTGAAGCTTTCTTT. Amino acid sequence: CASSPGQTMNTEAFF.

The genes are TRBV6-2 or TRBV6-3 and TRBJ1-2; D gene uncertain. Germline CDR1 is MNHEY and CDR2 is SVGEGT. This CDR3 has 12 residues. Trimming pared 2 bases from V and 7 bases from J, leaving 8 bases between. The CDR3 nucleotides read TGTGCCAGCAGTTACCTAGGTCTTGGCTACACCTTC. This codes for CASSYLGLGYTF.

This clone was picked up a small number of times. This rearrangement joins TRBV5-1 to TRBJ2-7; 7 bases are shared with TRBD1. CDR1 is SGHRS, CDR2 YFSETQ, per germline. The CDR3 totals 14 residues. The junction had 5 bases not matched to a gene; V was cut back by 4 bases and J by 1 base. This CDR3 reads CASSQGRGSYEQYF. The CDR3 DNA follows: TGCGCCAGCAGCCAAGGCAGGGGGTCCTACGAGCAGTACTTC.

This chain links TRBV29-1 with TRBJ2-7; D possibly corresponds to TRBD1 (7 bases). The CDR3 covers 16 residues. V lost 4 bases and J lost 4, with 23 bases in between. Germline CDR1 and CDR2: SQVTM and ANQGSEA. The CDR3, as DNA: TGCAGCGTTGCCGGGGGACAGTTATCTCGCAATTACGAGCAGTACTTC. It encodes CSVAGGQLSRNYEQYF.

This chain links TRBV21-1 with TRBJ2-5; TRBD1 reflects the table's D call only, with no check against the DNA. TRBV21-1 is recorded as a pseudogene. The CDR3 contains 16 residues. CDR3 DNA sequence: TGTGCCAGCACCGCGGGGGACAGGGGTTCAGGAGAGACCCAGTACTTC. Amino acid sequence: CASTAGDRGSGETQYF.

The J gene is TRBJ2-6, the V gene TRBV7-3; TRBD1 might be the D (6 bases). The CDR3 is 17 amino acids. The V end was cut by 1 base, the J end by 0 bases, with 10 bases between. Germline assignment: CDR1 SGHTA and CDR2 FQGTGA. The CDR3 sequence is CASSLSRDNSGANVLTF. CDR3 coding DNA: TGTGCCAGCAGCTTAAGCAGGGACAACTCTGGGGCCAACGTCCTGACTTTC.